The T cell receptor (beta chain) described here comes from a study of T-cell memory formation after mild COVID-19. TCRdb reprocessed the 5' RACE reads via MiXCR and lists one record per CDR3 protein. The sample includes about 350,000 distinct CDR3 sequences, 13% to 15% of them seen just once. The receptor comes from a man younger than 35 who had mild COVID-19 (a few samples of this study predate the infection). Cell type and time point are not known. Source material: PBMCs or a T cell subset sorted from them (not recorded which).

This chain's CDR3 is CASSLLYTNYGYTF. CDR3 bases: TGTGCCAGCAGCTTACTATACACCAACTATGGCTACACCTTC. This chain joins TRBV7-2 and TRBJ1-2; D uncertain. V was clipped by 2 bases and J by 2 bases, with 9 bases between them. This CDR3 comprises 14 residues. Per the germline V gene, CDR1 is SGHTA and CDR2 is FQGNSA.